This entry concerns a single TCR beta chain. These data belong to a study of T cell responses to AZD1222 COVID-19 vaccine. For the study at large: Pooled in the analysis were second doses at about 4 or about 12 weeks.

The CDR3 contains 17 residues. V was shortened by 0 bases and J by 2 bases, with 17 bases between the two germline ends. CDR1 LGHNA and CDR2 YSLEER come from the germline V gene. Libraries were prepared by immunoSEQ multiplex PCR; TCRdb keeps only in-frame clonotypes and omits some of them. The sample has 90,000 to 120,000 clones; under 95% are singletons. The sequence was obtained from an adult in good health. The sample was peripheral blood, taken on day 0 of AZD1222 vaccination. The rearrangement links TRBV4-3 to TRBJ2-7; a possible D gene is TRBD2 (6 bases). The CDR3 spells CASSQEHGGDLTYEQYF. Written as DNA, the CDR3 is TGCGCCAGCAGCCAAGAGCATGGAGGGGACTTAACCTACGAGCAGTACTTC.